This T cell receptor (beta chain) came from a study of molecular identifiers for immune sequencing clone quantification. Findings and caveats of the study: Clones with over 20 RNA copies captured over 98% of effector molecules but under 1% of naive ones.

The bulk TCR libraries were made with methods described before and with listed TCR primers. TCRdb re-derived calls from the PCR reads in MiXCR, one entry per CDR3 protein. The table records fewer than 350,000 distinct CDR3 sequences, roughly 24% of them present only once. Looked up from germline, CDR1 is SGHDT and CDR2 is YYEEEE. Trimming took 2 bases from V and 2 from J, leaving 10 bases between them. The CDR3 spans 14 residues. This clonotype occurred a few times. Antigen unknown. Sample: naive CD8+ T cells from blood, with Jurkat cell RNA spiked in. Specified subset: FACS-sorted CD8+CD4-CCR7+CD45RA+ naive T cells. The chain joins TRBV5-6 to TRBJ1-1; D is uncertain. The TCR comes from a human donor in good health. Some libraries in this study had Jurkat cell RNA spiked in. As DNA, the CDR3 is TGTGCCAGCAGCTTCGTGAGCCTCAACACTGAAGCTTTCTTT. Translation gives CASSFVSLNTEAFF.